The clone carrying this TCR beta chain was detected only a few times. What it recognizes is unknown. This sample was included in a study of blood T cells in healthy people across ages. General study results and limits: Age showed a roughly linear inverse relationship with TCR beta diversity per million T cells. Relative to aged donors, long-lived donors carried more naive CD4+ cells and displayed higher diversity. Observed TCR beta diversity showed a strong correlation with the percentage of naive T cells as measured by flow cytometry.

Then a second PCR, running about 6 to 12 cycles, was carried out with a sample-barcoded 5' primer and a J-beta primer mix. The study obtained at least 3 million CDR3-containing paired-end reads from every sample. From the 5' RACE reads, TCRdb called clonotypes with MiXCR, one entry per CDR3 protein. This table has 1.4 million to 1.5 million distinct CDR3 sequences, 42% appearing once. The CDR3 covers 13 residues. The V gene's germline CDR1 is SGHRS and CDR2 YFSETQ. V gave up 2 bases and J gave up 5 bases, with 11 bases separating them. The chain combines TRBV5-1 with TRBJ2-7; D is ambiguous. Specimen: blood. The receptor's source is a woman aged 18-35 years in good health. The CDR3 region has the DNA TGCGCCAGCAGCTTTTTGGGGTACCACGAGCAGTACTTC. Its protein is CASSFLGYHEQYF.